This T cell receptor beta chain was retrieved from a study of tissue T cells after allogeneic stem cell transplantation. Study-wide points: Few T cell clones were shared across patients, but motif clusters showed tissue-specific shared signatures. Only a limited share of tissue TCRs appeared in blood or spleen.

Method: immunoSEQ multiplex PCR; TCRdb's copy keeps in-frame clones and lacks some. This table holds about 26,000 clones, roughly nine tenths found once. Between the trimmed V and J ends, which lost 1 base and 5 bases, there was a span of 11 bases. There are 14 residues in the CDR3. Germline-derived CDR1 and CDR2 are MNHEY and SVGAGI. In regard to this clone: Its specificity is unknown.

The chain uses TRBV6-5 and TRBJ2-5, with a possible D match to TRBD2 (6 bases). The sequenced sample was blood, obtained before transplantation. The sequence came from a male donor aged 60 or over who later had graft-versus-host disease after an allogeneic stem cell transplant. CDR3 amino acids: CASSYYPGRETQYF. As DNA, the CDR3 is TGTGCCAGCAGTTACTACCCAGGGAGGGAGACCCAGTACTTC.